This T cell receptor beta chain was identified during a study of T-cell reconstitution after alpha-beta-depleted transplantation in children. The CDR3 covers 16 residues. The germline V and J ends were trimmed by 4 bases and 5 bases, with 17 bases remaining between them. Germline-derived CDR1 and CDR2 are LGHDT and YNNKEL (reference sequence). TCRbeta library preparation incorporated unique molecular identifiers. TCRdb fed the PCR reads into MiXCR, producing one record per CDR3 protein. The repertoire includes about 590,000 distinct CDR3 sequences, 13% of them detected once, and 2.2% sits in the top ten. Notes on the study in general: Diversity and T-cell counts at one year after transplant derived mostly from new T cells. TCRbeta diversity was high at day 60 in some patients (a result of surviving recipient T cells and thymic progenitors). By about two months after transplant, alpha-beta T cells reportedly arose from several hundred graft clones that had expanded.

This clonotype turned up a few times. No antigen is known for it. This sequence originates from a male patient younger than 18 who had a stem cell transplant for acute myeloid leukemia, so the T cells may come from the graft donor. The material was PBMCs, mostly from graft donor cells, obtained 360 days after TCRalphabeta/CD19-depleted stem cell transplant. V is TRBV3-1 and J is TRBJ2-2, with D uncertain. CDR3: CASSLLRLGGTGELFF. CDR3 coding DNA: TGTGCCAGCAGCCTCCTTAGGCTGGGTGGAACCGGGGAGCTGTTTTTT.